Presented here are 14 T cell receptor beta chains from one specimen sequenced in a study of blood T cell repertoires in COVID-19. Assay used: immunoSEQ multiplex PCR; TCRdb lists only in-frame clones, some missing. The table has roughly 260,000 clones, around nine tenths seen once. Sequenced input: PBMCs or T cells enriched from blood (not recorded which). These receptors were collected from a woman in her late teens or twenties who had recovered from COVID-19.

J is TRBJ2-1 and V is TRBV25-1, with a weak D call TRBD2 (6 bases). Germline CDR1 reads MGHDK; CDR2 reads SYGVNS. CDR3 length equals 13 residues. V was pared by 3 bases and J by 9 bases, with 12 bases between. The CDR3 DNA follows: TGTGCCAGCAGTGACGTAAACGGGGGTGAGCAGTTCTTC. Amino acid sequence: CASSDVNGGEQFF. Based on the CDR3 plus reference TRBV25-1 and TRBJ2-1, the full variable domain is EADIYQTPRYLVIGTGKKITLECSQTMGHDKMYWYQQDPGMELHLIHYSYGVNSTEKGDLSSESTVSRIRTEHFPLTLESARPSHTSQYLCASSDVNGGEQFFGPGTRLTVL.

This CDR3 is CASRDTTYNEQFF. The CDR3 region has the DNA TGTGCCAGCAGGGACACGACCTACAATGAGCAGTTCTTC. The chain joins TRBV6-5 to TRBJ2-1; D might be TRBD1 (5 bases). Germline CDR1 MNHEY, CDR2 SVGAGI. With 6 bases removed from V and 2 bases from J, the gap between germline ends came to 8 bases. This CDR3 region has 13 residues.

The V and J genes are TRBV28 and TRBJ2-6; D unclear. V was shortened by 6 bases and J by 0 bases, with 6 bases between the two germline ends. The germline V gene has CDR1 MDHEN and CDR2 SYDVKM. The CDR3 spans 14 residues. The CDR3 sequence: CASSPISGANVLTF. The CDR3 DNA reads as TGTGCCAGCAGCCCAATCTCTGGGGCCAACGTCCTGACTTTC. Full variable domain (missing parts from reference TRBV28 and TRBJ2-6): DVKVTQSSRYLVKRTGEKVFLECVQDMDHENMFWYRQDPGLGLRLIYFSYDVKMKEKGDIPEGYSVSREKKERFSLILESASTNQTSMYLCASSPISGANVLTFGAGSRLTVL.

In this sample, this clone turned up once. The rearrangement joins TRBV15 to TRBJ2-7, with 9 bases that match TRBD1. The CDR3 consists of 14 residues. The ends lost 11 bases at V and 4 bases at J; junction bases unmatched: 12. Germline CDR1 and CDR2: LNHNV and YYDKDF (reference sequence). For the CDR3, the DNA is TGTGCCGCTGGATCCGGGACAGGGTTTTACGAGCAGTACTTC. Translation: CAAGSGTGFYEQYF. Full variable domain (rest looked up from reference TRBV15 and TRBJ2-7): DAMVIQNPRYQVTQFGKPVTLSCSQTLNHNVMYWYQQKSSQAPKLLFHYYDKDFNNEADTPDNFQSRRPNTSFCFLDIRSPGLGDTAMYLCAAGSGTGFYEQYFGPGTRLTVT.

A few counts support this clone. The chain's CDR3 is CASSPAQGHSNQPQHF. The CDR3 DNA sequence: TGTGCCAGCAGTCCAGCCCAGGGGCATAGCAATCAGCCCCAGCATTTT. The chain employs TRBV6-6 and TRBJ1-5; D is perhaps TRBD1 (6 bases). V lost 5 bases and J lost 0, with 14 bases in between. The CDR3 runs 16 residues. Germline V lookup: CDR1 MNHNY, CDR2 SVGAGI (reference sequence).

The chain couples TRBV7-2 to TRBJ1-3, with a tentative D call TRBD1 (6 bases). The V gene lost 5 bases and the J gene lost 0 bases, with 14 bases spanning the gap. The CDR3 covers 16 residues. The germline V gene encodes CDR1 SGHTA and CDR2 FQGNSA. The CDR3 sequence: CASSVTGTRSGNTIYF. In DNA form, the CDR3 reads TGTGCCAGCAGCGTAACCGGGACACGCTCTGGAAACACCATATATTTT. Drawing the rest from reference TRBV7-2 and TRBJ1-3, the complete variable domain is GAGVSQSPSNKVTEKGKDVELRCDPISGHTALYWYRQSLGQGLEFLIYFQGNSAPDKSGLPSDRFSAERTGGSVSTLTIQRTQQEDSAVYLCASSVTGTRSGNTIYFGEGSWLTVV.

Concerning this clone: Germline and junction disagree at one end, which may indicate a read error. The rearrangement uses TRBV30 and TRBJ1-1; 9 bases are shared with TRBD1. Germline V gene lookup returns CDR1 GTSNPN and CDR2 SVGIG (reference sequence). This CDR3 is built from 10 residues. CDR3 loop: CTGGRTEAFF. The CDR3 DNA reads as TGCACAGGGGGCAGGACTGAAGCTTTCTTT.

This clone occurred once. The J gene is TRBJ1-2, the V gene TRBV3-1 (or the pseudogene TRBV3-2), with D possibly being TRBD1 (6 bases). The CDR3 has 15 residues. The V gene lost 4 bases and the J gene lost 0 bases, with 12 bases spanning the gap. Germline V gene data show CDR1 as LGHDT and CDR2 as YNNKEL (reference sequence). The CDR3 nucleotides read TGTGCCAGCAGCCCAACAGGGTCAGCTAACTATGGCTACACCTTC. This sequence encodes CASSPTGSANYGYTF.

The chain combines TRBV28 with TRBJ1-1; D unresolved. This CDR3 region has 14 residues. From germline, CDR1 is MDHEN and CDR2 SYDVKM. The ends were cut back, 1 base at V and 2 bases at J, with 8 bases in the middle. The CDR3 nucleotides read TGTGCCAGCAGTTTATATCCAGGCAACACTGAAGCTTTCTTT. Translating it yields CASSLYPGNTEAFF.

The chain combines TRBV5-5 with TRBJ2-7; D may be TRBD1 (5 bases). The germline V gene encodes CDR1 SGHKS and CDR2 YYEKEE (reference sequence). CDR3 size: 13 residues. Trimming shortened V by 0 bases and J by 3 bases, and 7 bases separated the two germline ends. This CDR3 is CASSLGGLYEQYF. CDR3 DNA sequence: TGTGCCAGCAGCTTGGGGGGCCTCTACGAGCAGTACTTC.

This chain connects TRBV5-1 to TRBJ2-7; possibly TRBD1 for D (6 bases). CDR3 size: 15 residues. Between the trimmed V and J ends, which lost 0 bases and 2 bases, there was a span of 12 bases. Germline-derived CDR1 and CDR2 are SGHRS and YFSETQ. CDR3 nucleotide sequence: TGCGCCAGCAGCTTGGTAGTGGGGGCGACCTACGAGCAGTACTTC. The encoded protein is CASSLVVGATYEQYF.

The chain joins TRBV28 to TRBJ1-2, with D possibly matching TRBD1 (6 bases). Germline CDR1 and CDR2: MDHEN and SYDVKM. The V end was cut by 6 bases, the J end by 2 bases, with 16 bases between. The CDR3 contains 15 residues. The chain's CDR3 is CASRILSGGNYGYTF. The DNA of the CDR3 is TGTGCCAGCAGGATTCTTAGTGGGGGCAACTATGGCTACACCTTC.

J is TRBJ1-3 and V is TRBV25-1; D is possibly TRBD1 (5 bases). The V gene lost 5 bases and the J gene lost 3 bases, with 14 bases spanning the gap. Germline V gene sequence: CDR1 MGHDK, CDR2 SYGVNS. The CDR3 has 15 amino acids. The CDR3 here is CASSLAGISGNTIYF. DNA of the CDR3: TGTGCCAGCAGTTTGGCAGGGATAAGTGGAAACACCATATATTTT.

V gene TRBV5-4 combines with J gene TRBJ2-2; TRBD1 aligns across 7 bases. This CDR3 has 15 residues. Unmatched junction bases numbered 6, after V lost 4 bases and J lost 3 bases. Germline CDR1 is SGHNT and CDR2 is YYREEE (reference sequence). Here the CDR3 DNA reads TGTGCCAGCAGCCCCACAGGGGTGGACACCGGGGAGCTGTTTTTT. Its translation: CASSPTGVDTGELFF. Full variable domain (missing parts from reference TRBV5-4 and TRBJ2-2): ETGVTQSPTHLIKTRGQQVTLRCSSQSGHNTVSWYQQALGQGPQFIFQYYREEENGRGNFPPRFSGLQFPNYSSELNVNALELDDSALYLCASSPTGVDTGELFFGEGSRLTVL.